Listed here are 21 T cell receptor beta chains from one sample, sequenced in a study of blood T cell repertoires in COVID-19. Using immunoSEQ multiplex PCR, the repertoire was profiled, and TCRdb retains in-frame clones only, with some absent. The data contain 210,000 or so clones, 70% to 90% of them singletons. The sequencing sample was made of peripheral blood. These TCRs come from a woman aged 40 to 50 who had recovered from COVID-19.

This sequence joins TRBV12-3 or TRBV12-4 and TRBJ2-2; D possibly corresponds to TRBD2 (6 bases). This CDR3 region has 12 residues. With 10 bases removed from V and 5 bases from J, the gap between germline ends came to 11 bases. The CDR3 loop is CAMGGRTGELFF. The CDR3 region has the DNA TGTGCCATGGGGGGAAGGACCGGGGAGCTGTTTTTT.

V is TRBV4-1 and J is TRBJ2-2; TRBD2 is a possible D gene (6 bases). Germline CDR1 is MGHRA and CDR2 is YSYEKL. The germline V and J ends were trimmed by 0 bases and 2 bases, with 16 bases remaining between them. CDR3 length: 18 amino acids. The CDR3 region is CASSQDWAAGSNTGELFF. The CDR3 coding sequence is TGCGCCAGCAGCCAAGATTGGGCGGCGGGATCCAACACCGGGGAGCTGTTTTTT.

The chain is built from TRBV6-1 and TRBJ2-7; TRBD1 aligns across 9 bases. Germline assignment: CDR1 MNHNS and CDR2 SASEGT. Unmatched junction bases numbered 10, after V lost 2 bases and J lost 5 bases. The CDR3 loop spans 16 amino acids. CDR3 DNA: TGTGCCAGCAGTGAAAGGACCGGGACAGGGTACCACGAGCAGTACTTC. It specifies CASSERTGTGYHEQYF.

The chain carries TRBV27 and TRBJ1-1; D might be TRBD1 (6 bases). The CDR3 is 14 amino acids. The germline V and J ends were trimmed by 7 bases and 5 bases, with 17 bases remaining between them. The germline V gene has CDR1 MNHEY and CDR2 SMNVEV (reference sequence). Here the CDR3 reads CASTPWGPGTEAFF. CDR3 nucleotides: TGTGCCAGCACCCCTTGGGGGCCCGGGACTGAAGCTTTCTTT.

This clone was counted a few times. The chain carries TRBV6-4 and TRBJ1-5; 10 nucleotides match TRBD1. In germline, CDR1 is MRHNA, CDR2 SNTAGT. The CDR3 contains 15 residues. The V segment lost 4 bases and the J segment 5 bases; nucleotides outside the gene matches: 5. The CDR3 is CASSAGTGAYQPQHF. The CDR3 DNA is TGTGCCAGCAGTGCCGGGACAGGGGCCTATCAGCCCCAGCATTTT.

A single count supports this clone. The chain is built from TRBV6-2 or TRBV6-3 and TRBJ2-7; possibly TRBD2 for D (8 bases). The CDR3 length is 16 residues. Trimming removed 8 bases at V and 3 bases at J, with 23 bases between. Germline CDR1 is MNHEY and CDR2 is SVGEGT. CDR3 DNA: TGTGCCAGCGGCCGACAGGGACTAGGGGGGCTCTACGAGCAGTACTTC. This gives the protein CASGRQGLGGLYEQYF.

The chain recombines TRBV6-5 with TRBJ2-7, with 13 bases lining up with TRBD2. CDR3 length equals 15 residues. Unmatched junction bases numbered 4, after V lost 6 bases and J lost 2 bases. Germline assignment: CDR1 MNHEY and CDR2 SVGAGI. The DNA of the CDR3 is TGTGCCAGCAGACTGACTAGCGGGAGGCCCTACGAGCAGTACTTC. This codes for CASRLTSGRPYEQYF.

The chain joins TRBV10-3 to TRBJ1-4; D uncertain. The CDR3 has 12 amino acids. In germline, CDR1 is ENHRY, CDR2 SYGVKD. Trimming left V 9 bases short and J 8 bases short, with 13 bases between. This CDR3 is CAIGRADEKLFF. CDR3 sequence (DNA): TGTGCCATTGGGAGGGCGGACGAAAAACTGTTTTTT.

The genes are TRBV6-2 or TRBV6-3 and TRBJ2-4; possible D gene TRBD1, 5 bases. V dropped 0 bases and J dropped 6 bases, with 9 bases sitting between them. Germline-derived CDR1 and CDR2 are MNHEY and SVGEGT. The CDR3 covers 14 residues. For the CDR3, the DNA is TGTGCCAGCAGTTACTCTGGGCAGGGAAACATTCAGTACTTC. Its protein product is CASSYSGQGNIQYF.

This chain uses TRBV28 with TRBJ2-7; 10 bases align to TRBD1. This CDR3 is 14 amino acids long. Germline values: CDR1 MDHEN, CDR2 SYDVKM. J gave up 5 bases and V 5 bases, and 6 bases lay outside the gene matches. CDR3 DNA: TGTGCCAGCAGTCAGACCGGGACAGGGGACGAGCAGTACTTC. Amino acids: CASSQTGTGDEQYF. Full variable domain (remainder filled in from reference TRBV28 and TRBJ2-7): DVKVTQSSRYLVKRTGEKVFLECVQDMDHENMFWYRQDPGLGLRLIYFSYDVKMKEKGDIPEGYSVSREKKERFSLILESASTNQTSMYLCASSQTGTGDEQYFGPGTRLTVT.

V gene TRBV10-3 combines with J gene TRBJ1-2; D remains unclear. V lost 4 bases, J lost 7 bases, and 10 bases lay in between. The CDR3 spans 12 residues. The germline gives CDR1 ENHRY, CDR2 SYGVKD. The CDR3 DNA sequence: TGTGCCATCAGTGGGTCTGAGGTTGGCTACACCTTC. Its protein product is CAISGSEVGYTF.

The V gene is TRBV5-1, the J gene TRBJ1-2; TRBD1 is a possible D gene (5 bases). The CDR3 has 14 amino acids. The germline gives CDR1 SGHRS, CDR2 YFSETQ. The V gene lost 5 bases and the J gene lost 1 base, with 12 bases spanning the gap. The CDR3: CASSDTQGNYGYTF. The DNA of the CDR3 is TGCGCCAGCAGTGACACTCAGGGTAACTATGGCTACACCTTC.

V is TRBV30 and J is TRBJ2-2; 7 bases map to TRBD1. Germline trimming cut 6 bases from V and 0 bases from J; bases unmatched to any gene: 4. CDR1 is GTSNPN and CDR2 is SVGIG in the germline V gene (reference sequence). The CDR3 totals 14 residues. The CDR3 here is CACQGDTNTGELFF. DNA of the CDR3: TGTGCCTGCCAGGGGGACACGAACACCGGGGAGCTGTTTTTT.

The chain has TRBV5-1 and TRBJ1-2; the match to TRBD1 covers 8 bases. Germline CDR1 SGHRS, CDR2 YFSETQ. V shed 6 bases and J 8 bases; nucleotides not matched to a gene: 9. This CDR3 is built from 13 residues. CDR3 sequence (DNA): TGCGCCAGCACCGTGGGGACAGGAGGGGGCTACACCTTC. Translation gives CASTVGTGGGYTF.

The chain combines TRBV19 with TRBJ2-1; weak D call: TRBD2 (7 bases). The V and J ends lost 6 bases and 3 bases respectively, with 15 bases between them. CDR3 length equals 15 residues. Germline CDR1 reads LNHDA; CDR2 reads SQIVND (reference sequence). CDR3 residues: CASRPRGGIYNEQFF. The CDR3 nucleotides are TGTGCCAGTAGACCAAGGGGGGGAATCTACAATGAGCAGTTCTTC.

V and J are TRBV3-1 (or the pseudogene TRBV3-2) and TRBJ1-2, with D hard to call. V was clipped by 1 base and J by 3 bases, with 6 bases between them. This CDR3 contains 13 residues. CDR1 is LGHDT, CDR2 YNNKEL, per germline (reference sequence). For the CDR3, the DNA is TGTGCCAGCAGCCAAGTAAGCCACTATGGCTACACCTTC. It encodes CASSQVSHYGYTF.

V and J are TRBV3-1 (or the pseudogene TRBV3-2) and TRBJ1-1, with D perhaps matching TRBD1 (5 bases). Germline V gene sequence: CDR1 LGHDT, CDR2 YNNKEL (reference sequence). With 4 bases removed from V and 10 bases from J, the gap between germline ends came to 19 bases. The CDR3 is 14 amino acids. As DNA, the CDR3 is TGTGCCAGCAGCCTAACTCTGAGCCGAACAGGAGCTTTCTTT. Residues: CASSLTLSRTGAFF.

The V and J genes are TRBV27 and TRBJ1-5; no definite D call. V was cut by 3 bases and J by 0 bases, with 3 bases left in between. This CDR3 contains 13 residues. Germline V gene data show CDR1 as MNHEY and CDR2 as SMNVEV (reference sequence). The CDR3 loop is CASSFSSNQPQHF. The CDR3 bases are TGTGCCAGCAGTTTCAGTAGCAATCAGCCCCAGCATTTT.

The V gene is TRBV6-2 or TRBV6-3, the J gene TRBJ2-2; D possibly corresponds to TRBD2 (6 bases). V was trimmed by 3 bases and J by 7 bases, leaving 9 bases between them. The CDR3 consists of 13 residues. Per the germline V gene, CDR1 is MNHEY and CDR2 is SVGEGT. CDR3 protein: CASSYRGSGELFF. CDR3 sequence (DNA): TGTGCCAGCAGTTATCGGGGGAGCGGGGAGCTGTTTTTT.

The chain recombines TRBV2 with TRBJ2-3; 7 bases match TRBD2. This CDR3 region has 17 residues. Germline trimming cut 8 bases from V and 4 bases from J; bases unmatched to any gene: 18. Germline V gene sequence: CDR1 SNHLY, CDR2 FYNNEI. This chain's CDR3 is CASWLVLTSWGADTQYF. DNA for the CDR3: TGTGCCAGCTGGTTGGTTCTGACTAGCTGGGGGGCAGATACGCAGTATTTT.

V gene TRBV19 combines with J gene TRBJ2-3; 12 bases map to TRBD1. The CDR3 sequence is 15 residues long. V gave up 7 bases and J gave up 7 bases; unmatched junction bases: 9. Germline loops: CDR1 LNHDA, CDR2 SQIVND (reference sequence). This CDR3 reads CASTPGQGASNTQYF. CDR3 DNA: TGTGCCAGTACACCGGGACAGGGGGCGTCAAATACGCAGTATTTT. The full variable domain, in which reference TRBV19 and TRBJ2-3 provide the parts outside the CDR3, is DGGITQSPKYLFRKEGQNVTLSCEQNLNHDAMYWYRQDPGQGLRLIYYSQIVNDFQKGDIAEGYSVSREKKESFPLTVTSAQKNPTAFYLCASTPGQGASNTQYFGPGTRLTVL.